A single T cell receptor beta chain is shown here with its context. Its antigen remains unknown. CDR1 is SGHTA and CDR2 is FQGNSA in the germline V gene. The CDR3 has 13 amino acids. Trimming left V 3 bases short and J 7 bases short, with 12 bases between. The record originates from a study of identical twins. Study-level points and caveats: Models underestimated TCR alpha sharing (out-of-frame) in monozygotic twins. These conclusions were based on statistical analysis (cross-sectional, not following the same donors).

One entry per CDR3 protein results from TCRdb running MiXCR on the 5' RACE reads. Of approximately 670,000 distinct CDR3 sequences in the sample, 5.5% to 6.5% were seen once. J is TRBJ1-2 and V is TRBV7-2; D is unresolved. This receptor was identified in a man aged 18 to 30 in good health. Sequencing input: naive T cells sorted from blood. The CDR3 DNA sequence: TGTGCCAGCAGCTTCGACCGTGAGGCTGGCTACACCTTC. Translating gives CASSFDREAGYTF.